The following is a TCR beta chain sequence with its context. It lacks a known antigen. Base-call qualities are not available, and no considerably larger clone is one nucleotide away. The data derive from a study of shared clonotypes between healthy human individuals (TCRdb year 2020). Regarding the research as a whole: A couple of women and a few men aged 18 to 49 years were included in the cohort. For each donor, CD4 naive and CD4 memory were each given three plates, CD8 naive was given two plates, and CD8 memory was given one plate. The study deeply sequenced blood TCR repertoires of five healthy adults to estimate repertoire size and the extent of clonotype sharing between individuals. To increase sequencing depth and limit assay-specific biases, TCR repertoire library preparation and sequencing were carried out by different laboratories using diverse techniques. Leukapheresis yielded between about 0.8 and 9.5 billion PBMCs per donor. The investigation overall reported the following: Incomplete sequencing was indicated by rarefaction of sorted-subset datasets, despite the large sequencing depth. Higher generation probabilities were observed for clonotypes shared by all four sorted-subset donors than for non-shared clonotypes. Estimated clonotype richness was generally larger for naive than for memory subsets. Because the study included a small number of donors, the genetic and exposure-history diversity represented was limited. Sampling was restricted to blood, and TCR repertoires in tissue are likely to differ from TCR repertoires in blood. About 5% of naive CD4, 3.5% of naive CD8, 2.3% of memory CD4, and 0.35% to 0.4% of memory CD8 clonotypes were shared across a few donors. Pairwise subsampling led to the expectation that sequencing depth would affect the degree of clonotype sharing among donors.

From its cysteine to its phenylalanine, the CDR3 spans 15 amino acids. The entry retains the CDR3 DNA only, 45 bases that are in frame from base 1. For CDR1 and CDR2, the germline V gene (reference sequence) lists SGHNT and YYREEE. Deletion took 4 bases off V and 1 base off J, with a span of 14 bases between the germline ends. Using the deep immunoSEQ assay, TCR CDR3 regions were amplified from genomic DNA by multiplex PCR. For each cell subset, the extracted genomic DNA was distributed evenly across all wells of several immunoSEQ 96-well plates, and each plate served as one replicate. For sorted subsets, approximately 190 ng of genomic DNA, equivalent to some 33,000 T cell genomes, went into each replicate PCR. Purified libraries were quantified with a Qubit 3.0 fluorometer, sized on a Bioanalyzer 2100, and re-quantified with the KAPA Library Quantification kit. A separate single-read 150-cycle Illumina NextSeq 550 flow cell was used to sequence each immunoSEQ 96-well plate. The study's processing was this. Because the immunoSEQ output held only junctional sequences and lacked quality scores, the filtering could not match the filtering applied to full-length reads. Sequences were annotated with PyIR, a Python wrapper for IgBLAST v1.9, and V/J genes and CDR3 were assigned using IMGT germline references. Reads were removed for weak V/J assignments (E-value above 1e-6), missing CDR3, stop codons, out-of-frame junctions, or ambiguous translated residues. V3J clonotypes were defined as sequences sharing the same inferred V gene, J gene, and CDR3 amino acid sequence. Percentage overlap between repertoires was computed as shared unique clonotypes divided by the size of the smaller repertoire. Richness of each repertoire was evaluated using RTK rarefaction, the Chao1 estimator, and Recon v2.1 estimates of unobserved clonotypes. Generation probabilities were computed with OLGA for all TCRbeta clonotypes obtained by the gDNA method from a handful of donors. The table comes from immuneACCESS by way of TCRdb, which keeps in-frame sequences with V and J called. Part of the clones is missing from these tables; in studies checked, under half for an unresolved V gene and the rest for unknown reasons. That table is the source of V, J and clone size, and D and trimming were worked out from the DNA. This sample gives hundreds of thousands of clones in total; 97% of them show up just once. The top ten clones comprise approximately 0.057% of the sample.

Donors were healthy HIV-negative adults with no recently reported acute infections or vaccinations. Only Caucasian adults living in Nashville, Tennessee, USA were represented among the donors. CD4+ T cells were enriched by magnetic negative selection, after which naive cells were positively selected on CD45RA and the negative fraction was taken as the memory subset. Blood was obtained by leukapheresis, after which PBMCs were separated by Ficoll-Histopaque density gradient centrifugation and cryopreserved in liquid nitrogen vapor phase. Purity and quantity of every magnetically sorted T cell population were checked by analytical flow cytometry. Each sorted fraction had its genomic DNA isolated and then quantified by UV absorbance on a Nanodrop 2000c.

Source material: naive CD4+ T cells sorted from blood. The cell subset or site label, read with the paper, signifies: CD45RA+ positively selected. The receptor was isolated from a woman aged 25 to 39 in good health. This receptor chain uses TRBV5-4 and TRBJ1-1, with TRBD1 perhaps the D gene, on 5 matching bases. The CDR3 loop reads CASSTKLTANTEAFF. The base sequence is TGTGCCAGCAGCACAAAGTTGACAGCGAACACTGAAGCTTTCTTT. Full variable domain (CDR3 extended with the reference TRBV5-4 and TRBJ1-1 proteins): ETGVTQSPTHLIKTRGQQVTLRCSSQSGHNTVSWYQQALGQGPQFIFQYYREEENGRGNFPPRFSGLQFPNYSSELNVNALELDDSALYLCASSTKLTANTEAFFGQGTRLTVV.